Listed here are 17 T cell receptor beta chains from one sample, sequenced in a study of shared clonotypes between healthy human individuals. TCRdb's copy holds only in-frame clones and misses some; the assay was immunoSEQ multiplex PCR. Among some 2,100,000 clones listed, about 94% were seen once. The material sequenced was naive CD4+ T cells sorted from blood. Subset specified: CD45RA+ positively selected. These receptors originate from a man in his late teens or twenties in good health.

On this clone: At the DNA level, this CDR3 is encoded by other sequences in the same sample as well. Written as DNA, the CDR3 is TGCGCCAGCAGCTTGGGGTCCTACAATGAGCAGTTCTTC. Translation gives CASSLGSYNEQFF. The V call is TRBV5-1, the J call TRBJ2-1; D unclear. Germline V lookup: CDR1 SGHRS, CDR2 YFSETQ. This CDR3 region has 13 residues. Trimming pared 0 bases from V and 1 base from J, leaving 2 bases between.

The chain combines TRBV20-1 with TRBJ1-4; no reliable D call. CDR3 length: 10 amino acids. The germline V gene encodes CDR1 DFQATT and CDR2 SNEGSKA (reference sequence). Trimming removed 7 bases at V and 13 bases at J, with 13 bases between. In DNA form, the CDR3 reads TGCAGTGTAGAAGAAGGACTACTGTTTTTT. It yields the protein CSVEEGLLFF.

The CDR3 sequence is CSARETGGQYF. Here the CDR3 DNA reads TGCAGTGCTAGGGAGACGGGGGGCCAGTACTTC. The chain links TRBV20-1 to TRBJ2-4; D is possibly TRBD2 (7 bases). Germline loops: CDR1 DFQATT, CDR2 SNEGSKA (reference sequence). Trimming shortened V by 3 bases and J by 13 bases, and 13 bases separated the two germline ends. This CDR3 region has 11 residues.

V usage is TRBV2 and J usage is TRBJ2-1; 13 positions match TRBD2. This CDR3 has 15 residues. The germline gives CDR1 SNHLY, CDR2 FYNNEI. V shed 5 bases and J 9 bases; nucleotides not matched to a gene: 7. The DNA for the CDR3 is TGTGCCAGCAGTAAACTAGCGGGGGGGCCTCTTGAGCAGTTCTTC. It translates to CASSKLAGGPLEQFF.

V gene TRBV6-5 combines with J gene TRBJ1-1; no definite D call. The germline CDR1 and CDR2 sequences are MNHEY and SVGAGI. This CDR3 spans 15 amino acids. V lost 0 bases, J lost 0 bases, and 8 bases lay in between. The CDR3 DNA follows: TGTGCCAGCAGTTACTCGAACGGATTGAACACTGAAGCTTTCTTT. Protein sequence: CASSYSNGLNTEAFF.

The chain recombines TRBV6-1 with TRBJ2-7, with TRBD1 as a possible D gene (6 bases). The CDR3 has 14 residues. The germline CDR1 and CDR2 sequences are MNHNS and SASEGT. V lost 7 bases to trimming and J lost 2 bases, with 15 bases between them. Written as DNA, the CDR3 is TGTGCCAGCAACACAGGGAACTATGCCTACGAGCAGTACTTC. This codes for CASNTGNYAYEQYF.

The chain is built from TRBV5-1 and TRBJ2-7; 9 nucleotides line up with TRBD2. The germline gives CDR1 SGHRS, CDR2 YFSETQ. V gave up 4 bases and J gave up 3 bases; unmatched junction bases: 8. The CDR3 is made up of 15 amino acids. CDR3 amino acids: CASSVTSGFGYEQYF. The CDR3 region has the DNA TGCGCCAGCAGCGTAACTAGCGGGTTCGGCTACGAGCAGTACTTC.

The rearrangement joins TRBV7-2 to TRBJ2-1, with 11 bases matching TRBD2. CDR1 and CDR2 (germline): SGHTA, FQGNSA. With V trimmed by 4 bases and J by 7 bases, 3 bases remained unmatched. The CDR3 is made up of 14 amino acids. CDR3 nucleotides: TGTGCCAGCAGCTCGGGACTAGCGGTAAATGAGCAGTTCTTC. Protein product: CASSSGLAVNEQFF.

V is TRBV7-2 and J is TRBJ2-3, with D tentatively TRBD1 (6 bases). The germline V and J ends were trimmed by 1 base and 3 bases, with 14 bases remaining between them. The CDR3 consists of 16 residues. CDR1 SGHTA and CDR2 FQGNSA come from the germline V gene. This CDR3 reads CASSLDLGAVTDTQYF. CDR3 nucleotides: TGTGCCAGCAGCTTAGATCTGGGGGCAGTGACAGATACGCAGTATTTT.

This clone was seen once. The V gene is TRBV7-9, the J gene TRBJ2-7; D is undetermined. Germline lookup yields CDR1 SEHNR and CDR2 FQNEAQ (reference sequence). The CDR3 has 11 residues. Trimming removed 3 bases from V and 4 bases from J, with 4 bases in between. CDR3 sequence reads: CASSFEYEQYF. In DNA, the CDR3 is TGTGCCAGCAGCTTTGAGTACGAGCAGTACTTC.

The J gene is TRBJ1-6, the V gene TRBV4-3; D ambiguous. Deletions cut 1 base from V and 7 bases from J, with 8 bases between. The CDR3 runs to 14 residues. The germline CDR1 and CDR2 sequences are LGHNA and YSLEER. In nucleotides, the CDR3 is TGCGCCAGCAGCCAAGGGGTAGGCAATTCACCCCTCCACTTT. This translates into CASSQGVGNSPLHF.

This chain uses TRBV14 with TRBJ1-5; unclear D gene. V was shortened by 1 base and J by 8 bases, with 12 bases between the two germline ends. CDR1 SGHDN and CDR2 FVKESK come from the germline V gene. This CDR3 region has 14 residues. The CDR3 loop reads CASSQGGASEPQHF. The DNA of the CDR3 is TGTGCCAGCAGCCAAGGAGGAGCATCTGAGCCCCAGCATTTT.

Concerning this clone itself: The sample holds other DNA sequences that translate to the same CDR3. The CDR3 DNA follows: TGTGCCAGCAGTAGGGACAGATACGAGCAGTACTTC. Its protein product is CASSRDRYEQYF. The chain employs TRBV6-1 and TRBJ2-7; 7 positions agree with TRBD1. Germline V gene data show CDR1 as MNHNS and CDR2 as SASEGT. V dropped 5 bases and J dropped 4; count of bases not matched to a gene: 2. The CDR3 consists of 12 residues.

This clone was seen more than once but under ten times. The chain carries TRBV4-1 and TRBJ1-2; D might be TRBD1 (5 bases). This CDR3 is 16 amino acids long. Looked up from germline, CDR1 is MGHRA and CDR2 is YSYEKL. V was shortened by 1 base and J by 4 bases, with 16 bases between the two germline ends. The chain's CDR3 is CASSQASQGIAYGYTF. CDR3 in DNA: TGCGCCAGCAGCCAAGCAAGTCAGGGAATCGCCTATGGCTACACCTTC.

This chain joins TRBV5-1 and TRBJ2-1; the D is unclear. Germline CDR1 and CDR2: SGHRS and YFSETQ. The germline V and J ends were trimmed by 9 bases and 0 bases, with 13 bases remaining between them. The CDR3 sequence is 14 residues long. The CDR3 DNA is TGCGCCACCCGTGAACATAGCTCCTACAATGAGCAGTTCTTC. Residues: CATREHSSYNEQFF.

V is TRBV9 and J is TRBJ2-1; no reliable D call. The ends were cut back, 0 bases at V and 14 bases at J, with 3 bases in the middle. The germline gives CDR1 SGDLS, CDR2 YYNGEE. The CDR3 contains 9 residues. CDR3 protein: CASSVEEFF. DNA of the CDR3: TGTGCCAGCAGCGTAGAGGAGTTCTTC.

The CDR3 is CASSYRQGEQYF. In nucleotides, the CDR3 is TGTGCCAGCAGTTACCGGCAGGGAGAGCAGTACTTC. The V gene is TRBV6-5, the J gene TRBJ2-7; D might be TRBD1 (5 bases). The CDR3 runs to 12 residues. CDR1 and CDR2 from the germline V gene are MNHEY and SVGAGI. The germline V and J ends were trimmed by 2 bases and 7 bases, with 9 bases remaining between them.